Detailed here is one T cell receptor (beta chain). The sample holds one count of this clone. This clone's antigen is unknown. Base qualities are not provided; no much larger clone lies one nucleotide away. The CDR1 and CDR2 encoded by the germline V gene are SGHTA and FQGTGA. The junction shows trimming of 4 bases on V and 5 bases on J, and the gene matches do not reach 10 bases of it. Spanning cysteine to phenylalanine, the CDR3 consists of 16 amino acids. Kept here is only the CDR3 DNA, which spans 48 bases and is read in frame from base 1. Another Seattle source contributed samples from volunteer blood donors who had recovered from COVID-19. Collaborating institutions collected whole blood in K2EDTA tubes following their own protocols. For TCRbeta analysis, collaborator samples were shipped as frozen whole blood, as isolated PBMCs, or as DNA extracted from either sample type. This record comes from a study of blood T cell repertoires in COVID-19 (dated by TCRdb to 2018 to 2020). Study-wide context: Samples covering the acute and convalescent phases of COVID-19 were provided by collaborators in the United States, Italy and Spain. The prospective study material was composed of cDNA or gDNA derived from T cells, B-cell-depleted T cells, or PBMCs. Subjects who had been exposed to COVID-19, were actively infected with it, or had recovered from it provided the deeply sampled blood TCRbeta repertoires that made up the dataset. A freely available public database, intended as a resource for researchers studying the immune response to SARS-CoV-2, is where the repertoires were released. Samples were obtained from the ongoing ImmuneRACE study (first 160 participants) and from 1,254 subjects provided by 6 global collaborators. A de-identified subject ID, COVID-19 status, age in years and sex were almost always included in the sample metadata. HLA class I and class II types, where available, came from metadata supplied by the sample provider rather than from assay-based typing. Overall study outcomes, separate from this receptor: Clinical and demographic metadata were provided uncurated, with the amount varying by source and participant.

TCRbeta CDR3 regions were amplified from genomic DNA using the immunoSEQ Assay, a bias-controlled multiplex PCR. The paper's data handling went like this. Within the assay, amplification of reference gene primers was used to estimate how many nucleated cells each sample contained. To quantify the absolute abundance of each unique TCRbeta CDR3 rearrangement, sequence reads were collapsed and filtered. For each sample, productive Simpson clonality was calculated by taking the square root of Simpson's diversity index across productive rearrangements. Held by TCRdb, this immuneACCESS table contains in-frame sequences only and omits some clones. Under half of the omission traces to an unresolved V gene where checked; the cause of the rest is unknown. V, J and clone size are taken as reported in that table, and D and trimming were inferred from the DNA itself. The sample table lists a few hundred thousand clones, around 90% of them with a count of one. In total, the top ten clones hold 0.9% to 1% of the sample.

The sequence is built from TRBV7-3 and TRBJ2-2, with 7 bases in between that match TRBD2. The clonotype originates from a woman aged 40 to 55 who had recovered from COVID-19. The sample taken for sequencing was peripheral blood. This receptor has the CDR3 CASSSQLASQTGELFF. The nucleotide sequence is given as TGTGCCAGCAGCTCCCAACTAGCGAGCCAGACCGGGGAGCTGTTTTTT.